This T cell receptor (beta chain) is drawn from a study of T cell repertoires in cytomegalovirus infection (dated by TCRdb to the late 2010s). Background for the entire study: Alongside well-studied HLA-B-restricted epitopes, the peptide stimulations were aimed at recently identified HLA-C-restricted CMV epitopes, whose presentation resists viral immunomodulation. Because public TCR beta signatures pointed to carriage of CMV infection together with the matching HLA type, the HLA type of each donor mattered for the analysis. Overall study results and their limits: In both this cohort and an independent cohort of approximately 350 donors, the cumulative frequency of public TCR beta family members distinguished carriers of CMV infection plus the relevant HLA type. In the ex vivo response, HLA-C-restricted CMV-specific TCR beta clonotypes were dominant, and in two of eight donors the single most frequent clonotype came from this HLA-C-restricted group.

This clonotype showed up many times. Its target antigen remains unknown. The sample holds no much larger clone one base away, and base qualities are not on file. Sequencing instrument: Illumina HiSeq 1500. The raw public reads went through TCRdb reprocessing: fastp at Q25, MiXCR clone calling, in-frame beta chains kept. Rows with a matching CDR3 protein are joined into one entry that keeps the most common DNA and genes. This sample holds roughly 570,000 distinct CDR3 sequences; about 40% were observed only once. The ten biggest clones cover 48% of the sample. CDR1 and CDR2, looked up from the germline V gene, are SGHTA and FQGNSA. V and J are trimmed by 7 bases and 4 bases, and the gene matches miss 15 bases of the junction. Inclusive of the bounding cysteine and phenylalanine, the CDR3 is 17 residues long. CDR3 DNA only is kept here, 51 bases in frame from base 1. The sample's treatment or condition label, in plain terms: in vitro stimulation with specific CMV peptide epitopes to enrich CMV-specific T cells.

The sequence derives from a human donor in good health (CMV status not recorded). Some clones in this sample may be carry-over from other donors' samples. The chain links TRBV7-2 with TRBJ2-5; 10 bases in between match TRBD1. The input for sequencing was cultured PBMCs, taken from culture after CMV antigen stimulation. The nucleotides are TGTGCCAGCACTAGGACAGGGGGGTTCGCGGGTCGAGAGACCCAGTACTTC. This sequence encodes CASTRTGGFAGRETQYF.